This T cell receptor (beta chain) originates from a study of response to subunit inactivated influenza vaccine. Regarding the study as a whole: Every seasonal influenza vaccination brings in few new T cells, the authors suggested.

Germline CDR1 and CDR2: LGHDT and YNNKEL (reference sequence). The ends were cut back, 1 base at V and 9 bases at J, with 4 bases in the middle. The CDR3 totals 11 residues. A single record per CDR3 protein comes from TCRdb applying MiXCR to the RT-PCR reads. The sample has 530,000 or so distinct CDR3 sequences, 25% seen once. A few counts support this clonotype. Its antigen is still unknown. The sequence was obtained from a man over 45 who received an inactivated influenza vaccine. The chain carries TRBV3-1 and TRBJ2-1, with unresolved D. The sequences come from CD4+ T cells sorted from PBMCs, collected 5 days after vaccination. This CDR3 is CASSQGREQFF. The CDR3 region has the DNA TGTGCCAGCAGCCAAGGGCGTGAGCAGTTCTTC.